This is a list of T cell receptor beta chains from one sample in a study of blood T cell repertoires in COVID-19. The method was immunoSEQ multiplex PCR; TCRdb's version includes in-frame clones alone and lacks a portion of them. The sample lists 130,000 to 150,000 clones; 84% were seen once. Sequenced: peripheral blood. These receptor sequences come from a human donor in a cohort sampled during active COVID-19. CDR3s include the opening cysteine and the closing phenylalanine or tryptophan. The D gene is left open where the match is weak. Not every row has a clone size; where given, it reads once, few, many or a size class.

>.|.|TRBJ2-3|14|TRBV9
CASSVAGSTDTQYF
TGTGCCAGCAGCGTAGCGGGGAGCACAGATACGCAGTATTTT
>.|.|TRBJ2-1|15|TRBV9
CASSPGGGAHNEQFF
TGTGCCAGCAGCCCCGGTGGGGGGGCGCACAATGAGCAGTTCTTC
>TRBD1|.|TRBJ1-1|15|TRBV5-1
CASSEGQGEISEAFF
TGCGCCAGCAGCGAGGGACAGGGGGAAATCTCTGAAGCTTTCTTT
>TRBD1|.|TRBJ1-2|15|TRBV10-3
CAISSPGQGAQGYTF
TGTGCCATCAGCTCCCCGGGACAGGGGGCGCAGGGCTACACCTTC
>.|.|TRBJ1-2|13|TRBV2
CAGAFTTNYGYTF
TGTGCCGGGGCATTTACCACTAACTATGGCTACACCTTC
>.|.|TRBJ2-7|11|TRBV12-3/TRBV12-4
CASTSRSEQYF
TGTGCCAGCACCTCCCGGAGCGAGCAGTACTTC
>TRBD1|.|TRBJ1-1|15|TRBV5-4
CASSWTGGMNTEAFF
TGTGCCAGCAGCTGGACAGGGGGCATGAACACTGAAGCTTTCTTT
>.|.|TRBJ1-6|16|TRBV5-1
CASRLGADLGNSPLHF
TGCGCCAGCAGGCTTGGGGCGGATTTGGGGAATTCACCCCTCCACTTT
>.|.|TRBJ2-7|15|TRBV4-2
CASSQEGTGTYEQYF
TGTGCCAGCAGCCAAGAGGGGACTGGAACCTACGAGCAGTACTTC
>TRBD1|few|TRBJ1-3|15|TRBV7-9
CASSLVHRGRFTIYF
TGTGCCAGCAGCTTAGTCCACAGGGGGAGGTTCACCATATATTTT
>TRBD1|.|TRBJ1-2|15|TRBV7-8
CASSLGQTGSYGYTF
TGTGCCAGCAGCTTAGGTCAGACAGGGAGCTATGGCTACACCTTC
>.|.|TRBJ1-6|14|TRBV6-5
CASTNHKAGSPLHF
TGTGCCAGCACCAATCATAAAGCGGGTTCACCCCTCCACTTT
>.|.|TRBJ1-5|14|TRBV6-5
CASSSDISNQPQHF
TGTGCCAGCAGTTCCGACATTAGCAATCAGCCCCAGCATTTT
>TRBD2|.|TRBJ2-5|13|TRBV12-3/TRBV12-4
CASSLWGGETQYF
TGTGCCAGCAGTTTATGGGGAGGGGAGACCCAGTACTTC
>TRBD1|.|TRBJ1-4|15|TRBV19
CASSTLQGTYEKLFF
TGTGCCAGTAGTACCCTACAGGGGACTTATGAAAAACTGTTTTTT
>.|.|TRBJ1-1|13|TRBV12-3/TRBV12-4
CASTLRQNTEAFF
TGTGCCAGCACCCTGAGGCAGAACACTGAAGCTTTCTTT
>.|once|TRBJ1-1|12|TRBV19
CASSAQGTEAFF
TGTGCCAGTAGTGCCCAGGGGACTGAAGCTTTCTTT
>.|.|TRBJ1-2|14|TRBV6-2/TRBV6-3
CASNPEGQGYGYTF
TGTGCCAGCAACCCGGAGGGGCAGGGCTATGGCTACACCTTC
>TRBD2|.|TRBJ2-3|14|TRBV27
CASSALAGGRMQYF
TGTGCCAGCAGTGCCCTAGCGGGGGGACGAATGCAGTATTTT
>.|once|TRBJ1-2|13|TRBV12-3/TRBV12-4
CASTRQSLYGYTF
TGTGCCAGCACACGACAGAGCCTCTATGGCTACACCTTC
>TRBD1|.|TRBJ2-3|15|TRBV9
CASSVEDRGTDTQYF
TGTGCCAGCAGCGTAGAGGACAGGGGCACAGATACGCAGTATTTT
>.|.|TRBJ2-5|14|TRBV5-1
CASSLARDQETQYF
TGCGCCAGCAGCTTGGCTCGCGACCAAGAGACCCAGTACTTC
>.|.|TRBJ2-1|16|TRBV28
CASSWWGKGGSNEQFF
TGTGCCAGCAGTTGGTGGGGCAAAGGGGGAAGCAATGAGCAGTTCTTC
>TRBD2|.|TRBJ2-5|18|TRBV28
CASSLLTSGGAGKETQYF
TGTGCCAGCAGTTTGCTTACTAGCGGGGGGGCCGGTAAAGAGACCCAGTACTTC
>TRBD1|.|TRBJ1-2|12|TRBV14
CAVGTGAYGYTF
TGTGCCGTCGGGACAGGGGCCTATGGCTACACCTTC
>.|.|TRBJ1-5|17|TRBV19
CASSINSGSYSNQPQHF
TGTGCCAGTAGTATTAATTCAGGGTCTTATAGCAATCAGCCCCAGCATTTT
>TRBD1|.|TRBJ1-5|15|TRBV28
CASSSLGQGNQPQHF
TGTGCCAGCAGTTCCCTGGGACAGGGCAATCAGCCCCAGCATTTT
>.|.|TRBJ2-4|16|TRBV6-1
CASSEEAGGIKNIQYF
TGTGCCAGCAGTGAAGAGGCAGGGGGGATCAAAAACATTCAGTACTTC
>.|.|TRBJ1-3|15|TRBV7-9
CASSKTGSSGNTIYF
TGTGCCAGCAGCAAAACAGGGAGCTCTGGAAACACCATATATTTT
>TRBD2|.|TRBJ2-7|14|TRBV19
CASSITGLASEQYF
TGTGCCAGTAGTATTACCGGACTAGCCAGCGAGCAGTACTTC
>.|.|TRBJ1-2|14|TRBV6-5
CASSTLQGGKGYTF
TGTGCCAGCAGTACCTTGCAGGGAGGAAAGGGCTACACCTTC
>.|.|TRBJ1-1|12|TRBV28
CASSTAVTEAFF
TGTGCCAGCAGCACGGCGGTCACTGAAGCTTTCTTT
>.|.|TRBJ1-2|12|TRBV4-1
CASSSGGYGYTF
TGCGCCAGCAGCTCGGGGGGGTACGGCTACACCTTC
>.|.|TRBJ1-1|15|TRBV7-9
CASSFPSLEGTEAFF
TGTGCCAGCAGTTTTCCCTCTCTGGAGGGCACTGAAGCTTTCTTT
>TRBD1|.|TRBJ2-5|16|TRBV9
CASSVEPGTGRQTQYF
TGTGCCAGCAGCGTGGAGCCAGGGACAGGGCGGCAGACCCAGTACTTC
>.|.|TRBJ1-5|15|TRBV2
CASSVGQRDNQPQHF
TGTGCCAGCAGTGTAGGGCAGCGGGACAATCAGCCCCAGCATTTT
>TRBD1|.|TRBJ1-1|15|TRBV19
CASSIIRGRKTEAFF
TGTGCCAGTAGTATAATCAGGGGGCGGAAAACTGAAGCTTTCTTT
>.|.|TRBJ2-7|16|TRBV11-2
CASSPATGFSPYEQYF
TGTGCCAGCAGCCCCGCGACAGGTTTTAGTCCCTACGAGCAGTACTTC
>.|.|TRBJ2-1|12|TRBV6-2/TRBV6-3
CASSLLDNEQFF
TGTGCCAGCAGCTTACTCGATAATGAGCAGTTCTTC
>TRBD1|.|TRBJ2-1|14|TRBV6-4
CASSGGQEDDEQFF
TGTGCCAGCAGTGGGGGACAGGAGGACGATGAGCAGTTCTTC
>.|.|TRBJ2-2|16|TRBV2
CASRLEVATNTGELFF
TGTGCCAGCAGGCTAGAGGTGGCCACGAACACCGGGGAGCTGTTTTTT
>TRBD1|.|TRBJ2-5|16|TRBV5-1
CASSLRRGQGAETQYF
TGCGCCAGCAGCTTGAGGAGGGGACAGGGGGCAGAGACCCAGTACTTC